These T cell receptor beta chains were read from a single sample in a study of blood T cell repertoires in COVID-19. The protocol was immunoSEQ multiplex PCR, while the TCRdb copy is restricted to in-frame clones and leaves out a portion. The data show 320,000 or so clones, roughly 85% seen once. The sequenced sample was PBMCs or T cells enriched from blood (not recorded which). All receptors derive from a woman under 40 who had been exposed to COVID-19. Each CDR3 is given with its conserved first and last residue.

J	length	V	CDR3
TRBJ2-7	16	TRBV9	CASSPPAGGQKSEQYF
TRBJ2-2	15	TRBV24-1	CATSDRDRVTGELFF
TRBJ2-1	17	TRBV19	CASSIRDASGSFNEQFF
TRBJ2-2	17	TRBV5-1	CASSTPRLAGGPGELFF
TRBJ2-7	15	TRBV3-1/TRBV3-2	CARGGRGIEAYEQYF
TRBJ2-2	12	TRBV10-3	CAINGLGGELFF
TRBJ2-1	20	TRBV5-1	CASSLGINRGPFISYNEQFF
TRBJ1-2	11	TRBV6-2/TRBV6-3	CASSYLGQVTF
TRBJ1-3	15	TRBV7-2	CASSPSRFSGNTIYF
TRBJ2-2	19	TRBV12-2	CASRLERRLGGENTGELFF
TRBJ2-3	13	TRBV10-2	CASRGGSTDTQYF
TRBJ2-5	14	TRBV28	CASSSRQVQETQYF
TRBJ1-3	14	TRBV7-2	CASSTGQVGNTIYF
TRBJ1-1	16	TRBV5-1	CASSSQGRGKNTEAFF
TRBJ1-1	14	TRBV7-2	CASSLRQGGTEAFF
TRBJ2-7	15	TRBV5-8	CASSLILADSYEQYF
TRBJ2-4	15	TRBV24-1	CATSDSGGGKNIQYF
TRBJ2-5	11	TRBV12-3/TRBV12-4	CASSLQETQYF
TRBJ2-3	15	TRBV6-4	CASSDSAGSTDTQYF
TRBJ1-2	12	TRBV2	CASSSGGWGYTF
TRBJ2-7	15	TRBV25-1	CASSEPGTASYEQYF
TRBJ2-7	12	TRBV6-5	CASRGSSYEQYF
TRBJ2-1	13	TRBV7-3	CASSFDGYNEQFF
TRBJ2-7	14	TRBV28	CASSFLLNRYEQYF
TRBJ1-2	15	TRBV5-4	CASSPPTGSYSRYTF
TRBJ1-3	16	TRBV9	CASSVGGQLSGNTIYF
TRBJ2-1	18	TRBV9	CASSVASEATLNHNEQFF
TRBJ1-6	16	TRBV19	CASSIGGYKPFSPLHF
TRBJ2-7	18	TRBV21-1	CASSKGYRAEISHREQYF
TRBJ1-1	14	TRBV6-5	CASSSPGLKGEAFF
TRBJ1-5	19	TRBV5-1	CASSLTPTGGIHSNQPQHF
TRBJ2-1	13	TRBV10-3	CAITATLGYEQFF
TRBJ1-1	18	TRBV11-2	CASSSLRQGGSINTEAFF
TRBJ2-3	14	TRBV19	CASSLTSGIHTQYF
TRBJ1-1	15	TRBV10-1	CASSPSSLGNTEAFF
TRBJ1-1	15	TRBV9	CASSAQPTGDTEAFF
TRBJ2-1	13	TRBV7-3	CASSLRGHNEQFF
TRBJ2-7	14	TRBV5-1	CASSLTGGGYEQYF
TRBJ1-5	15	TRBV5-1	CASSLGQGKDQPQHF
TRBJ2-1	14	TRBV7-2	CASSLVAGMNEQFF
TRBJ2-1	12	TRBV9	CASSPGVGKQFF
TRBJ2-1	15	TRBV11-2	CASSFQRGGGNEQFF
TRBJ2-3	13	TRBV28	CASSFTRTDTQYF
TRBJ2-1	12	TRBV12-3/TRBV12-4	CASSGPSGGQFF
TRBJ2-7	15	TRBV7-9	CASSLAGTGVNEQYF
TRBJ2-7	11	TRBV6-1	CASSESLEQYF
TRBJ2-1	18	TRBV7-3	CASSQGTSGIRGYNEQFF
TRBJ2-7	16	TRBV4-2	CASSLPPGTGSYEQYF
TRBJ2-3	13	TRBV3-1/TRBV3-2	CASRKGGTDTQYF
TRBJ1-2	15	TRBV28	CASLASGGFNYGYTF
TRBJ2-7	13	TRBV27	CASSRTASYEQYF
TRBJ2-5	15	TRBV5-8	CASSLGQGFDLPQYF
TRBJ1-4	16	TRBV18	CASSPGQGAFNEKLFF
TRBJ1-6	14	TRBV7-8	CASQGSSYNSPLHF
TRBJ1-5	17	TRBV10-1	CASSEGTGVGSNQPQHF
TRBJ1-2	9	TRBV6-5	CASGQVNTF
TRBJ2-1	15	TRBV6-2/TRBV6-3	CASSSEGASLNEQFF